A selection of T cell receptor beta chains follows, all from one sample in a study of cytomegalovirus exposure and HLA in healthy donors. The method was immunoSEQ multiplex PCR; TCRdb's version includes in-frame clones alone and lacks a portion of them. The sample has some 120,000 clones. Sequencing input: PBMCs. The receptors derive from a man younger than 35 in good health and CMV-seronegative. Both conserved end residues are part of each CDR3.

j_call | v_call | cdr3_aa
TRBJ2-5 | TRBV6-1 | CASSPEGETQYF
TRBJ2-3 | TRBV5-1 | CASSLARLSTDTQYF
TRBJ2-7 | TRBV30 | CAWSVLDRGLGEQYF
TRBJ2-1 | TRBV10-2 | CASFSGGSYNEQFF
TRBJ2-7 | TRBV18 | CASSPDSIYEQYF
TRBJ1-1 | TRBV5-8 | CASTRRRTEAFF
TRBJ1-4 | TRBV30 | CAGRGVNEKLFF
TRBJ2-5 | TRBV5-4 | CASSFRTGVETQYF
TRBJ2-3 | TRBV28 | CASRPRLGSTDTQYF
TRBJ2-1 | TRBV29-1 | CSVDHLAGTNEQFF
TRBJ2-7 | TRBV10-2 | CASRDPSGQSYEQYF
TRBJ1-4 | TRBV14 | CASSATGTPIFANEKLFF
TRBJ2-7 | TRBV5-1 | CASSQTTSGYEQYF
TRBJ1-1 | TRBV5-1 | CASSLTGDNTEAFF
TRBJ2-7 | TRBV5-1 | CASSFRQGVGEQYF
TRBJ1-2 | TRBV27 | CASSAGQGAGGYTF
TRBJ2-5 | TRBV5-1 | CASSSKAPGIRETQYF
TRBJ2-7 | TRBV18 | CASSGSGTGYEQYF
TRBJ1-2 | TRBV7-2 | CASSLKEGDGYTF
TRBJ1-1 | TRBV6-4 | CASSDRQDTEAFF
TRBJ2-3 | TRBV5-5 | CASSFLGQGGDTQYF
TRBJ1-1 | TRBV29-1 | CSVGPVRGRRNTEAFF
TRBJ2-5 | TRBV19 | CASSIAGTSRETQYF
TRBJ2-5 | TRBV7-9 | CASSLAGVRETQYF
TRBJ1-3 | TRBV30 | CAWSHPGTKQNTIYF
TRBJ2-1 | TRBV6-5 | CASSYWREGSDEQFF
TRBJ1-5 | TRBV7-9 | CASSLMGSGHQPQHF
TRBJ2-7 | TRBV7-6 | CASSLQDRGYYEQYF
TRBJ1-4 | TRBV9 | CASSPRHGATNEKLFF
TRBJ1-2 | TRBV6-5 | CASSYLPRGLGGYTF
TRBJ1-1 | TRBV7-9 | CASSRQANTEAFF
TRBJ1-3 | TRBV7-9 | CASSYTELHSGNTIYF
TRBJ2-5 | TRBV30 | CAWSVSETQYF
TRBJ2-7 | TRBV5-1 | CASSLTSGRGSYEQYF
TRBJ1-6 | TRBV10-2 | CASSDPMGTGTGWSYNSPLHF
TRBJ1-4 | TRBV6-5 | CASSNDRGWNEKLFF
TRBJ2-1 | TRBV5-1 | CASSLGGLADEQFF
TRBJ2-7 | TRBV5-1 | CASSLGGTGSRYEQYF
TRBJ2-7 | TRBV28 | CASRPTGYEQYF
TRBJ2-5 | TRBV27 | CASSLVEGAETQYF
TRBJ1-1 | TRBV6-1 | CASSDRGLKEAFF
TRBJ2-1 | TRBV4-1 | CASSQVLRGGDEQFF
TRBJ2-1 | TRBV11-1 | CASSLAGQTHNEQFF
TRBJ2-7 | TRBV18 | CASSPNNDRAYEQYF
TRBJ2-7 | TRBV5-1 | CASQERALKNEQYF
TRBJ2-1 | TRBV11-2 | CASSLRSRVLYNEQFF
TRBJ1-5 | TRBV5-1 | CASSPGPGTDNQPQHF
TRBJ1-2 | TRBV28 | CASSSKPGIYGYTF
TRBJ1-2 | TRBV19 | CASSISPTRGSYGYTF
TRBJ1-5 | TRBV18 | CASSLQGFNSNQPQHF
TRBJ2-5 | TRBV7-9 | CASSLGLAGGPTETQYF
TRBJ1-1 | TRBV30 | CAWSVSMNTEAFF
TRBJ2-5 | TRBV7-6 | CASSHDRAGETQYF
TRBJ2-3 | TRBV7-9 | CASTTGLATDTQYF
TRBJ1-2 | TRBV4-2 | CASSQDNVPQAGYTF
TRBJ2-7 | TRBV5-8 | CASTRLAGGHSYEQYF
TRBJ2-2 | TRBV5-4 | CATSGKTGELFF
TRBJ1-4 | TRBV29-1 | CSVDGGANEKLFF
TRBJ1-1 | TRBV27 | CASSLIGGTEAFF